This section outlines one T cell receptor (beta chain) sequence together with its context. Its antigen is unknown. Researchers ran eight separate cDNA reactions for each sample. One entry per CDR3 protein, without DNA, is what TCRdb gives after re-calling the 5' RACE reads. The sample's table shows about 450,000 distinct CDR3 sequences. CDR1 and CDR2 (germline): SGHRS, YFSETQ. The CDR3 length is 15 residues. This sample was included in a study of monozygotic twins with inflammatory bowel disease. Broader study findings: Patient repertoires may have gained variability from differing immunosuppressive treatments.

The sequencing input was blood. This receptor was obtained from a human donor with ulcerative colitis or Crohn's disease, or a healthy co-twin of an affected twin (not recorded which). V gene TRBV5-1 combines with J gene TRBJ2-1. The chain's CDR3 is CASSPTGQPVRGQFF.